Below, 20 T cell receptor beta chains from the same sample are listed, as sequenced in a study of T cells in Graves' hyperthyroidism and ophthalmopathy. From RNA transcripts, TCR beta CDR3 regions were amplified. HTBI primers drove first-round RT-PCR of the TCR CDR3. TCRdb passed the multiplex PCR reads through MiXCR, listing each CDR3 protein once. The sample comprises about 400,000 distinct CDR3 sequences, 15% of which are singletons, and around a third rests with the top ten. The sequenced material came from blood. The receptors originated from a woman aged 25 to 39 with Graves' hyperthyroidism.

Ten or more counts support this clonotype. This chain uses TRBV6-1 with TRBJ1-1; no clear D gene. CDR1 MNHNS and CDR2 SASEGT come from the germline V gene. The CDR3 sequence is 16 residues long. Trimming cost V 3 bases and J 4 bases, with 18 bases left between them. The CDR3, as DNA: TGTGCCAGCAGTGACCGAAGGGCCCCGATCGGCACTGAAGCTTTCTTT. Translating gives CASSDRRAPIGTEAFF.

This clonotype was detected ten times or more. The V and J genes are TRBV11-2 and TRBJ2-1; D gene uncertain. The CDR3 has 11 residues. Germline CDR1 SGHAT, CDR2 FQNNGV. Between the trimmed V and J ends, which lost 1 base and 13 bases, there was a span of 8 bases. The CDR3 bases are TGTGCCAGCAGCTTAGGAAGCGTCCAGTTCTTC. The encoded protein is CASSLGSVQFF.

This clonotype was observed many times. The V call is TRBV27, the J call TRBJ2-7, with 7 bases matching TRBD1. The germline V gene has CDR1 MNHEY and CDR2 SMNVEV (reference sequence). The CDR3 is 15 amino acids. The ends lost 5 bases at V and 6 bases at J; junction bases unmatched: 13. Here the CDR3 reads CASSVRQGELGEQYF. In DNA, the CDR3 is TGTGCCAGCAGTGTAAGACAGGGAGAGTTAGGCGAGCAGTACTTC.

This clonotype has a count of ten or more. The chain has TRBV28 and TRBJ2-3; D may be TRBD1 or TRBD2 (5 bases each). Trimming removed 4 bases at V and 6 bases at J, with 11 bases between. Per germline, CDR1 MDHEN and CDR2 SYDVKM. The CDR3 loop spans 13 amino acids. The CDR3 bases are TGTGCCAGCAGTTGGGGACCTACGGATACGCAGTATTTT. Translating gives CASSWGPTDTQYF.

This clonotype showed up just once. The chain uses TRBV9 and TRBJ2-1; D possibly corresponds to TRBD1 (5 bases). The germline gives CDR1 SGDLS, CDR2 YYNGEE. The V gene lost 0 bases and the J gene lost 8 bases, with 18 bases spanning the gap. The CDR3 covers 16 residues. The CDR3 DNA is TGTGCCAGCAGCGTAGCCGCCAGGGCAGGATGGGATGAGCAGTTCTTC. Translated, it gives CASSVAARAGWDEQFF.

This chain uses TRBV20-1 with TRBJ2-5; TRBD2 matches 8 bases. The germline CDR1 and CDR2 sequences are DFQATT and SNEGSKA (reference sequence). The CDR3 spans 17 residues. J was trimmed by 4 bases and V by 0 bases; bases with no gene match: 13. The chain's CDR3 is CSARDPDSGGSRETQYF. CDR3 bases: TGCAGTGCTAGAGATCCCGACAGCGGGGGATCAAGAGAGACCCAGTACTTC.

The V call is TRBV2, the J call TRBJ2-1; unclear D gene. The V and J ends lost 2 bases and 8 bases respectively, with 7 bases between them. This CDR3 comprises 12 residues. Germline V lookup: CDR1 SNHLY, CDR2 FYNNEI. CDR3 amino acids: CASSETPYEQFF. The DNA of the CDR3 is TGTGCCAGCAGTGAAACTCCGTATGAGCAGTTCTTC.

This clonotype has just a few counts. This chain links TRBV5-6 with TRBJ2-1; 13 nucleotides line up with TRBD2. From germline, CDR1 is SGHDT and CDR2 YYEEEE. The CDR3 spans 16 residues. V shed 2 bases and J 7 bases; nucleotides not matched to a gene: 6. In DNA, the CDR3 is TGTGCCAGCAGCTTCCGAGGGACTAGCGGGATGAATGAGCAGTTCTTC. It is translated as CASSFRGTSGMNEQFF.

This clonotype was detected many times. The V and J genes are TRBV6-1 and TRBJ2-1, with 7 bases identical to TRBD2. Trimming at V came to 7 bases and at J to 3 bases, leaving 9 bases not matched to a gene. The germline V gene encodes CDR1 MNHNS and CDR2 SASEGT. The CDR3 extends over 15 amino acids. In DNA, the CDR3 is TGTGCCAGCACTAACGGGGGGACGTACTACAATGAGCAGTTCTTC. It specifies CASTNGGTYYNEQFF.

The chain has TRBV3-1 and TRBJ2-7, with 10 bases matching TRBD2. The CDR3 is 17 residues long. CDR1 LGHDT and CDR2 YNNKEL come from the germline V gene (reference sequence). The trim removed 2 bases at V and 6 bases at J, leaving 13 bases unmatched. CDR3 sequence (DNA): TGTGCCAGCAGCCAAACTCAACTAGCGGGAACTTTGGTCGAGCAGTACTTC. This encodes CASSQTQLAGTLVEQYF.

This clonotype appeared many times. The CDR3 is CASSSGRYEQYF. CDR3 coding DNA: TGTGCCAGCAGTTCCGGACGCTACGAGCAGTACTTC. This sequence joins TRBV28 and TRBJ2-7; D unclear. CDR1 is MDHEN, CDR2 SYDVKM, per germline. The CDR3 runs 12 residues. V shed 4 bases and J shed 3 bases, with 7 bases lying between them.

This clonotype has only a few counts. This sequence joins TRBV20-1 and TRBJ1-5; 8 nucleotides match TRBD1. This CDR3 contains 14 residues. Germline V CDR1 and CDR2: DFQATT, SNEGSKA (reference sequence). Germline trimming cut 7 bases from V and 3 bases from J; bases unmatched to any gene: 8. The CDR3 sequence is CSVGPGGLNQPQHF. The CDR3 DNA sequence: TGCAGTGTAGGCCCAGGGGGCCTCAATCAGCCCCAGCATTTT.

The V gene is TRBV4-1, the J gene TRBJ2-7, with D perhaps TRBD2 (5 bases). Between the trimmed V and J ends, which lost 0 bases and 2 bases, there was a span of 11 bases. The CDR3 runs 15 residues. Germline CDR1 is MGHRA and CDR2 is YSYEKL. CDR3 DNA sequence: TGCGCCAGCAGCCAAGATCTGGCGGGCCCCTACGAGCAGTACTTC. This codes for CASSQDLAGPYEQYF.

This clonotype was seen repeatedly, ten times or more. The CDR3 DNA is TGTGCCAGCAGTGACGGGGCTAGCGCCACCTACGAGCAGTACTTC. Translation: CASSDGASATYEQYF. J is TRBJ2-7 and V is TRBV2, with D maybe TRBD2 (6 bases). V lost 3 bases to trimming and J lost 2 bases, with 14 bases between them. CDR1 and CDR2 from the germline V gene are SNHLY and FYNNEI. The CDR3 is made up of 15 amino acids.

This clonotype appeared many times. The chain is built from TRBV20-1 and TRBJ2-5, with D possibly TRBD2 on 5 matching bases. Germline V lookup: CDR1 DFQATT, CDR2 SNEGSKA (reference sequence). Trimming stripped 7 bases from V and 2 bases from J, with 11 bases between. The CDR3 runs 12 residues. In DNA form, the CDR3 reads TGCAGTGTCCGGACGGGACAAGAGACCCAGTACTTC. Translation: CSVRTGQETQYF.

This clonotype has a single count. The chain couples TRBV9 to TRBJ1-5; D is uncertain. CDR3 length: 15 residues. CDR1 is SGDLS, CDR2 YYNGEE, per germline. Trimming removed 3 bases from V and 5 bases from J, with 15 bases in between. The CDR3 nucleotides read TGTGCCAGCAGCGCAGAAGGGAACAGAGATCAGCCCCAGCATTTT. It translates to CASSAEGNRDQPQHF.

This clonotype was observed at least ten times. The rearrangement links TRBV12-3 or TRBV12-4 to TRBJ2-1; D possibly corresponds to TRBD2 (6 bases). With 5 bases removed from V and 7 bases from J, the gap between germline ends came to 12 bases. The CDR3 is 13 amino acids. CDR3 coding DNA: TGTGCCAGCAGTCCAGGAGGGCCGAATGAGCAGTTCTTC. This gives the protein CASSPGGPNEQFF.

This clonotype was seen ten or more times. V gene TRBV3-1 combines with J gene TRBJ1-1, with TRBD1 as a possible D gene (5 bases). CDR1 and CDR2 from the germline V gene are LGHDT and YNNKEL (reference sequence). Trimming stripped 1 base from V and 1 base from J, with 10 bases between. CDR3 length: 15 amino acids. The CDR3 region is CASSQGATGNTEAFF. CDR3 bases: TGTGCCAGCAGCCAAGGGGCCACAGGGAACACTGAAGCTTTCTTT.

J is TRBJ2-2 and V is TRBV12-3 or TRBV12-4; maybe TRBD2 (7 bases). The CDR3 runs 12 residues. The V and J ends lost 5 bases and 16 bases respectively, with 17 bases between them. The CDR3 here is CASSPDTGGPFF. For the CDR3, the DNA is TGTGCCAGCAGTCCCGACACCGGGGGGCCGTTTTTT.

The V and J genes are TRBV7-2 and TRBJ1-2; the D is unclear. This CDR3 contains 14 residues. V lost 0 bases and J lost 3, with 8 bases in between. Germline CDR1 reads SGHTA; CDR2 reads FQGNSA. In nucleotides, the CDR3 is TGTGCCAGCAGCTTAGCGCGTGACCACTATGGCTACACCTTC. Translating it yields CASSLARDHYGYTF.